The 21 T cell receptor beta chains reported below all come from one sample, sequenced in a study of TIL therapy for anti-PD-1-resistant metastatic lung cancer (dated by TCRdb to 2020 to 2023). The immunoSEQ v3 hsTCRB kit was used to amplify TCR beta CDR3 regions from genomic DNA through bias-controlled multiplex PCR. The table was pulled from immuneACCESS by TCRdb, which kept in-frame rearrangements only. Such tables lose some clones; where checked, under half of the loss comes from unresolved V genes, and the rest has no known cause. Within this sample are tens of thousands of clones, with over 65% of them counted one time only. Jointly, the top ten make up around 5.9% of the sample. Taken with the paper, the label for time point translates to: pre-treatment sample, taken before nivolumab and TIL therapy. Excised metastases, mostly pleural nodules or supraclavicular lymph nodes, were used as baseline tumor samples and were taken from the same resection from which TIL were grown.

The sample consisted of tumor tissue, taken at baseline. These receptors all stem from a person aged 25-80 years with non-small cell lung cancer.

The rearrangement links TRBV5-1 to TRBJ2-7; the match to TRBD2 covers 9 bases. Trimming cost V 1 base and J 4 bases; bases outside gene matches: 6. Germline CDR1 and CDR2: SGHRS and YFSETQ. The CDR3 length is 15 residues. This chain's CDR3 is CASSLNSGGLYEQYF. In DNA form, the CDR3 reads TGCGCCAGCAGCTTGAATAGCGGGGGACTATACGAGCAGTACTTC.

In regard to this clone: Different DNA sequences within this sample yield the same CDR3. V is TRBV7-9 and J is TRBJ2-5; TRBD2 agrees at 8 bases. V gave up 2 bases and J gave up 2 bases; unmatched junction bases: 1. The CDR3 contains 14 residues. Germline V gene data show CDR1 as SEHNR and CDR2 as FQNEAQ (reference sequence). In DNA, the CDR3 is TGTGCCAGCAGCTTATTAGCGGGGCAAGAGACCCAGTACTTC. Protein: CASSLLAGQETQYF. Full variable domain (outside the CDR3, taken from reference TRBV7-9 and TRBJ2-5): DTGVSQNPRHKITKRGQNVTFRCDPISEHNRLYWYRQTLGQGPEFLTYFQNEAQLEKSRLLSDRFSAERPKGSFSTLEIQRTEQGDSAMYLCASSLLAGQETQYFGPGTRLLVL.

CDR3 coding DNA: TGTGCCTGGAGTTTGAAGGCAGGGGGCTTGGGCACCGGGGAGCTGTTTTTT. This encodes CAWSLKAGGLGTGELFF. The rearrangement uses TRBV30 and TRBJ2-2, with 8 bases identical to TRBD1. Germline CDR1 is GTSNPN and CDR2 is SVGIG (reference sequence). The CDR3 spans 17 residues. V shed 2 bases, J shed 4 bases, and the junction held 12 bases outside the gene matches.

This chain connects TRBV14 to TRBJ1-2, with no clear D. CDR1 is SGHDN and CDR2 is FVKESK in the germline V gene. The CDR3 contains 14 residues. With 1 base removed from V and 4 bases from J, the gap between germline ends came to 10 bases. The DNA for the CDR3 is TGTGCCAGCAGCCAAGTCAGGCAGGTCTATGGCTACACCTTC. Its protein product is CASSQVRQVYGYTF.

In its sample, this clone was seen a few times. The chain is built from TRBV28 and TRBJ2-7; maybe TRBD2 (5 bases). From germline, CDR1 is MDHEN and CDR2 SYDVKM. The CDR3 is 12 amino acids. V dropped 6 bases and J dropped 5 bases, with 11 bases sitting between them. The CDR3, as DNA: TGTGCCAGCAGCCTTAGAGGGAACGAGCAGTACTTC. Protein sequence: CASSLRGNEQYF.

J is TRBJ2-7 and V is TRBV7-2, with D tentatively TRBD1 (8 bases). V lost 5 bases and J 1 base, leaving 18 bases between the germline ends. The CDR3 runs to 16 residues. Germline-derived CDR1 and CDR2 are SGHTA and FQGNSA. The CDR3 region is CASSTRTGTISYEQYF. For the CDR3, the DNA is TGTGCCAGCAGCACCCGGACAGGGACTATATCCTACGAGCAGTACTTC.

V is TRBV15 and J is TRBJ2-3; 12 bases fit TRBD2. Germline values: CDR1 LNHNV, CDR2 YYDKDF (reference sequence). V lost 5 bases, J lost 3 bases, and 9 bases stayed unmatched. CDR3 length equals 17 residues. The DNA of the CDR3 is TGTGCCACCAGCCAAACGAGGACTAGCGGGACGACAGATACGCAGTATTTT. Protein product: CATSQTRTSGTTDTQYF.

V is TRBV10-3 and J is TRBJ1-2; no clear D. Deletions cut 7 bases from V and 5 bases from J, with 14 bases between. Germline lookup yields CDR1 ENHRY and CDR2 SYGVKD. The CDR3 sequence is 13 residues long. CDR3 region: CAIKFGVGYGYTF. The CDR3 nucleotides are TGTGCCATCAAGTTCGGGGTCGGTTATGGCTACACCTTC.

The chain carries TRBV19 and TRBJ1-2, with 9 bases that match TRBD1. The V and J ends lost 0 bases and 6 bases, in that order; junction bases with no gene match: 5. The germline V gene has CDR1 LNHDA and CDR2 SQIVND (reference sequence). The CDR3 length is 15 residues. The chain's CDR3 is CASSIDLGTGNGYTF. The CDR3 bases are TGTGCCAGTAGTATAGATCTGGGGACAGGGAATGGCTACACCTTC. The full variable domain, completed using reference TRBV19 and TRBJ1-2, is DGGITQSPKYLFRKEGQNVTLSCEQNLNHDAMYWYRQDPGQGLRLIYYSQIVNDFQKGDIAEGYSVSREKKESFPLTVTSAQKNPTAFYLCASSIDLGTGNGYTFGSGTRLTVV.

The chain employs TRBV30 and TRBJ2-3; 8 nucleotides match TRBD2. Germline CDR1 reads GTSNPN; CDR2 reads SVGIG (reference sequence). V was clipped by 3 bases and J by 5 bases; unmatched bases: 10. The CDR3 length is 15 residues. The DNA for the CDR3 is TGTGCCTGGAGGGGCGGGGGGCCGGACAGAGATACGCAGTATTTT. Its protein is CAWRGGGPDRDTQYF.

This clone was seen more than once but under ten times. The V gene is TRBV6-1, the J gene TRBJ2-3, with D unresolved. This CDR3 region has 15 residues. In germline, CDR1 is MNHNS, CDR2 SASEGT. The ends were cut back, 2 bases at V and 1 base at J, with 10 bases in the middle. CDR3 DNA sequence: TGTGCCAGCAGTGAAAGCATCAGACGCACAGATACGCAGTATTTT. Its translation: CASSESIRRTDTQYF.

CDR3 DNA sequence: TGTGCCAGCAGCTTAGGGTACAATGAGCAGTTCTTC. Translating it yields CASSLGYNEQFF. The V and J genes are TRBV11-2 and TRBJ2-1, with D unresolved. The V gene's germline CDR1 is SGHAT and CDR2 FQNNGV. Trimming removed 1 base at V and 4 bases at J, with 2 bases between. This CDR3 has 12 amino acids.

This chain connects TRBV5-1 to TRBJ2-3, with 11 positions matching TRBD2. This CDR3 has 16 amino acids. Germline CDR1 is SGHRS and CDR2 is YFSETQ. Trimming cost V 0 bases and J 4 bases; bases outside gene matches: 4. The CDR3: CASSLVSGGAADTQYF. Here the CDR3 DNA reads TGCGCCAGCAGCTTGGTTAGCGGGGGGGCTGCAGATACGCAGTATTTT.

The chain is built from TRBV2 and TRBJ2-1; no clear D gene. Per the germline V gene, CDR1 is SNHLY and CDR2 is FYNNEI. Trimming shortened V by 7 bases and J by 7 bases, and 8 bases separated the two germline ends. The CDR3 consists of 11 residues. Here the CDR3 reads CASIFTNEQFF. The CDR3 DNA follows: TGTGCCAGCATCTTTACTAATGAGCAGTTCTTC. Looking up the rest from reference TRBV2 and TRBJ2-1 gives the full variable domain: EPEVTQTPSHQVTQMGQEVILRCVPISNHLYFYWYRQILGQKVEFLVSFYNNEISEKSEIFDDQFSVERPDGSNFTLKIRSTKLEDSAMYFCASIFTNEQFFGPGTRLTVL.

The CDR3 sequence is CASSGTETYGYTF. The CDR3 coding sequence is TGTGCCAGCAGTGGGACAGAAACCTATGGCTACACCTTC. The chain couples TRBV6-6 to TRBJ1-2; 7 nucleotides line up with TRBD1. With V trimmed by 5 bases and J by 4 bases, 4 bases remained unmatched. The CDR3 extends over 13 amino acids. CDR1 is MNHNY and CDR2 is SVGAGI in the germline V gene (reference sequence).

This rearrangement joins TRBV28 to TRBJ2-2; D uncertain. V was shortened by 1 base and J by 6 bases, with 15 bases between the two germline ends. CDR1 is MDHEN and CDR2 is SYDVKM in the germline V gene. CDR3 size: 16 residues. CDR3 DNA sequence: TGTGCCAGCAGTTTATATGGGCCTTCTGGTCCCGGGGAGCTGTTTTTT. It yields the protein CASSLYGPSGPGELFF.

The chain uses TRBV27 and TRBJ1-5; 8 bases match TRBD1. Germline V gene sequence: CDR1 MNHEY, CDR2 SMNVEV (reference sequence). The CDR3 spans 16 residues. Trimming cost V 7 bases and J 7 bases; bases outside gene matches: 15. The DNA for the CDR3 is TGTGCCAGCAACCCCATCGGACAGGGCTTTTACCAGCCCCAGCATTTT. As protein: CASNPIGQGFYQPQHF.

DNA for the CDR3: TGTGCCAGCAGCCGAGGGGGACTAGCCCTTAATGAGCAGTTCTTC. It yields the protein CASSRGGLALNEQFF. The V call is TRBV7-9, the J call TRBJ2-1, with TRBD2 matching 9 bases. Looked up from germline, CDR1 is SEHNR and CDR2 is FQNEAQ (reference sequence). The V gene end was trimmed by 5 bases and the J gene end by 7 bases; junction bases not matched to a gene: 9. The CDR3 has 15 amino acids. The complete variable domain, with remaining parts taken from reference TRBV7-9 and TRBJ2-1, reads DTGVSQNPRHKITKRGQNVTFRCDPISEHNRLYWYRQTLGQGPEFLTYFQNEAQLEKSRLLSDRFSAERPKGSFSTLEIQRTEQGDSAMYLCASSRGGLALNEQFFGPGTRLTVL.

This clone showed up just a few times. This rearrangement joins TRBV7-2 to TRBJ1-1; D may be TRBD1 (6 bases). The CDR3 has 16 amino acids. V was shortened by 3 bases and J by 2 bases, with 16 bases between the two germline ends. The germline V gene has CDR1 SGHTA and CDR2 FQGNSA. The CDR3 region has the DNA TGTGCCAGCAGCTTTTTACCGGGACAAGGAAACACTGAAGCTTTCTTT. Its translation is CASSFLPGQGNTEAFF.

This clone was recorded a few times. V is TRBV5-1 and J is TRBJ1-1, with D perhaps matching TRBD1 (6 bases). Germline-derived CDR1 and CDR2 are SGHRS and YFSETQ. Trimming removed 2 bases from V and 5 bases from J, with 16 bases in between. CDR3 size: 15 residues. The CDR3 loop reads CASSLGDTYQTEAFF. The CDR3 nucleotides read TGCGCCAGCAGCTTAGGGGACACCTATCAGACTGAAGCTTTCTTT.

This chain's CDR3 is CASSYVYGYTF. The CDR3 nucleotides read TGTGCCAGCAGTTACGTCTATGGCTACACCTTC. This chain uses TRBV6-6 with TRBJ1-2; no firm D call. This CDR3 spans 11 amino acids. Germline V gives CDR1 MNHNY, CDR2 SVGAGI (reference sequence). V was clipped by 2 bases and J by 4 bases, with 2 bases between them.